The TCR beta chain described here comes from a study of PD-1 blockade in classical Hodgkin lymphoma. Study-level information: The nivolumab dose that patients received was 3 mg/kg, given intravenously every 2 weeks.

The sample holds one count of this clone. Its antigen is still unknown. As for time point: cycle 4 day 1 (C4D1), after five to seven weeks of nivolumab. Exposure to brentuximab vedotin varied, and each patient had relapsed following autologous stem cell transplantation. Whole-study findings and limits: Patients were excluded if nivolumab began under 1 year after ASCT (the autologous transplant). Compared with baseline, CD4+ but not CD8+ TCR diversity had risen significantly by C4D1.

Germline loops: CDR1 LNHDA, CDR2 SQIVND (reference sequence). V lost 1 base to trimming and J lost 1 base, with 13 bases between them. This CDR3 has 16 amino acids. Sequencing was performed with immunoSEQ multiplex PCR; in TCRdb, only in-frame clones are kept and a portion is missing. The repertoire holds 17,000 or so clones, with about four fifths as singletons. The chain has TRBV19 and TRBJ1-1; the D is unclear. The sequenced sample was peripheral blood mononuclear cells (PBMCs), obtained before the fourth cycle of nivolumab. This receptor was identified in a human donor with classical Hodgkin lymphoma. The CDR3 DNA reads as TGTGCCAGTAGTATAGGACATACAGCATCGAACACTGAAGCTTTCTTT. Its protein product is CASSIGHTASNTEAFF.